This T cell receptor beta chain was captured by sequencing in a study of beta chain features in type 1 diabetes. This clone was found a few times. The isolated RNA, all of it, was reverse transcribed, so expressed TCRB transcripts were what got sequenced. The data were produced by immunoSEQ multiplex PCR, yet TCRdb's version contains in-frame clones alone and is incomplete. This table holds 450,000 or so clones, approximately 10% found once. Germline V gene data show CDR1 as SGHTA and CDR2 as FQGNSA. Trimming at V came to 2 bases and at J to 2 bases, leaving 2 bases not matched to a gene. The CDR3 has 15 amino acids.

This chain uses TRBV7-2 with TRBJ2-1, with 8 nucleotides matching TRBD2. The source material was naive CD4+ T cells from blood. This TCR was recovered from a woman aged 18-29 years in good health. The CDR3 DNA follows: TGTGCCAGCAGCTTAAGGCGGGAGGCCTACAATGAGCAGTTCTTC. Its translation is CASSLRREAYNEQFF.